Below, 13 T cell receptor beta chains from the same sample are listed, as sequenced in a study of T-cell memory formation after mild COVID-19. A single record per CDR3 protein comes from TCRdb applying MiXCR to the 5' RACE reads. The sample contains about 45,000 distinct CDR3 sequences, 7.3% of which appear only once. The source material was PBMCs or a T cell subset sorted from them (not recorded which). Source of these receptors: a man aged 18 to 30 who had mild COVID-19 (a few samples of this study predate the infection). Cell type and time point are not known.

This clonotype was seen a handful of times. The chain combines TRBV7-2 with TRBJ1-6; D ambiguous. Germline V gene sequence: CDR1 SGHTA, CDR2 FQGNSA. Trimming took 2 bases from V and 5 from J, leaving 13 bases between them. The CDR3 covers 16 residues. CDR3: CASSLNFAADNSPLHF. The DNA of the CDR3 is TGTGCCAGCAGCTTAAATTTCGCAGCTGATAATTCACCCCTCCACTTT.

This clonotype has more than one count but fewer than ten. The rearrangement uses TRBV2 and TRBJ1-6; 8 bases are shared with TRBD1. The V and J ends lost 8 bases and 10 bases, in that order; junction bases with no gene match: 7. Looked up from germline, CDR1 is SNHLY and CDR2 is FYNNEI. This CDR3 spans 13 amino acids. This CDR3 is CASGDRGESPLHF. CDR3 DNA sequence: TGTGCCAGCGGCGACAGGGGCGAATCACCCCTCCACTTT.

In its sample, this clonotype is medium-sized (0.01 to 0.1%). The CDR3 nucleotides are TGCGCCAGCAGCTTGGGGAATGGAGAAGAGACCCAGTACTTC. Translation gives CASSLGNGEETQYF. The rearrangement links TRBV5-1 to TRBJ2-5; D remains ambiguous. The CDR3 consists of 14 residues. V lost 0 bases, J lost 3 bases, and 9 bases lay in between. The germline CDR1 and CDR2 sequences are SGHRS and YFSETQ.

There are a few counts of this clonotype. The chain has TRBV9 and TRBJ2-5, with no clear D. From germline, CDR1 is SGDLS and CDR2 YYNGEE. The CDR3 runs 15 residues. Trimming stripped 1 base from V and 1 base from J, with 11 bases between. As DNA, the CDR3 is TGTGCCAGCAGCGTACTTGGCGGCTTCCAAGAGACCCAGTACTTC. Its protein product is CASSVLGGFQETQYF. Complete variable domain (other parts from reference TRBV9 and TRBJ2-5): DSGVTQTPKHLITATGQRVTLRCSPRSGDLSVYWYQQSLDQGLQFLIQYYNGEERAKGNILERFSAQQFPDLHSELNLSSLELGDSALYFCASSVLGGFQETQYFGPGTRLLVL.

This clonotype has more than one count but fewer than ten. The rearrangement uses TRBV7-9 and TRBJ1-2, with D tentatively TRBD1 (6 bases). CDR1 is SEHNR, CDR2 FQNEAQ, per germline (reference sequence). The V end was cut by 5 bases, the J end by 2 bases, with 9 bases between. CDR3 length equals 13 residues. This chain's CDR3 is CASSVGQNYGYTF. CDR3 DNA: TGTGCCAGCAGCGTCGGACAGAACTATGGCTACACCTTC.

CDR3 sequence: CASSPAPAGGSFVDIQYF. The CDR3 coding sequence is TGTGCCAGCAGCCCCGCCCCGGCGGGGGGTTCTTTCGTGGACATTCAGTACTTC. This chain links TRBV7-9 with TRBJ2-4, with 8 bases lining up with TRBD2. Germline trimming cut 5 bases from V and 8 bases from J; bases unmatched to any gene: 20. The CDR3 extends over 18 amino acids. Germline-derived CDR1 and CDR2 are SEHNR and FQNEAQ (reference sequence).

The CDR3: CSARSQPLNNQPQHF. CDR3 sequence (DNA): TGCAGTGCTAGAAGTCAGCCGCTCAACAATCAGCCCCAGCATTTT. The chain is built from TRBV20-1 and TRBJ1-5; D unresolved. This CDR3 is built from 15 residues. Per the germline V gene, CDR1 is DFQATT and CDR2 is SNEGSKA (reference sequence). V lost 2 bases to trimming and J lost 3 bases, with 14 bases between them.

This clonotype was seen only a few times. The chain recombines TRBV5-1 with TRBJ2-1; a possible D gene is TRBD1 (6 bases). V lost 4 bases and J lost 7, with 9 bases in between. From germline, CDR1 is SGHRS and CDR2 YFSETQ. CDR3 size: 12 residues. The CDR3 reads CASSQQGNEQFF. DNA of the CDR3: TGCGCCAGCAGCCAGCAGGGGAATGAGCAGTTCTTC.

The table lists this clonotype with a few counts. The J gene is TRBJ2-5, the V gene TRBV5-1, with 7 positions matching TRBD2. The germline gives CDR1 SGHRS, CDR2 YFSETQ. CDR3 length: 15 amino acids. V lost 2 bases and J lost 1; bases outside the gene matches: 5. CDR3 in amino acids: CASSFTGGFQETQYF. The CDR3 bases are TGCGCCAGCAGCTTTACCGGGGGGTTCCAAGAGACCCAGTACTTC.

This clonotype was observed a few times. CDR3 sequence (DNA): TGTGCCAGCAGCGTTGGACAGGGGGCGGTGCAGCCCCAGCATTTT. This gives the protein CASSVGQGAVQPQHF. The rearrangement uses TRBV7-9 and TRBJ1-5, with 11 bases aligning to TRBD1. Germline-derived CDR1 and CDR2 are SEHNR and FQNEAQ (reference sequence). The trim removed 5 bases at V and 7 bases at J, leaving 7 bases unmatched. The CDR3 runs to 15 residues.

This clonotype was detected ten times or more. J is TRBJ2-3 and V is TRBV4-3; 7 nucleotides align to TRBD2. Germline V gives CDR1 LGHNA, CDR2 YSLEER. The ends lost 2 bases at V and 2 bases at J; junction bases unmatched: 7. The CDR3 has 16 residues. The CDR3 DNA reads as TGCGCCAGCAGCCAAATCGTAGCGGGCTTCACAGATACGCAGTATTTT. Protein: CASSQIVAGFTDTQYF.

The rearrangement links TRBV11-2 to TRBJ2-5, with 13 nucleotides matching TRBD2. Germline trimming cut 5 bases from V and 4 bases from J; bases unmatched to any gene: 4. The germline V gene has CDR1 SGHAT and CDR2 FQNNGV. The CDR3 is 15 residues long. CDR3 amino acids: CASSPRLAGGETQYF. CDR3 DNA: TGTGCCAGCAGCCCGAGACTAGCGGGGGGAGAGACCCAGTACTTC.

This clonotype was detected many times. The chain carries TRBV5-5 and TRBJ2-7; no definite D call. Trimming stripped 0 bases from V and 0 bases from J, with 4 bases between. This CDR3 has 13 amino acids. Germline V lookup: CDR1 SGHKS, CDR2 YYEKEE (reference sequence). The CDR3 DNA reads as TGTGCCAGCAGCTTGGACATCTCCTACGAGCAGTACTTC. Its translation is CASSLDISYEQYF. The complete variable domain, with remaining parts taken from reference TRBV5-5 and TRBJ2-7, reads DAGVTQSPTHLIKTRGQQVTLRCSPISGHKSVSWYQQVLGQGPQFIFQYYEKEERGRGNFPDRFSARQFPNYSSELNVNALLLGDSALYLCASSLDISYEQYFGPGTRLTVT.